This record covers a single T cell receptor beta chain. Donors were grouped by their self-reported clinical history. The J segment lost 5 bases and the V segment lost 4 bases, leaving 8 bases of the junction unmatched. The CDR3 loop spans 17 amino acids. Germline loops: CDR1 PRHDT, CDR2 FYEKMQ (reference sequence). Clones were sequenced by immunoSEQ multiplex PCR, and TCRdb holds only the in-frame ones, with some missing. This table has approximately 200,000 clones, 70% to 90% appearing once. The sample originates from a study of blood T cell repertoires in COVID-19. Study background: The study drew acute and convalescent COVID-19 samples from the United States, Italy and Spain. Nucleic acid was either cDNA or gDNA, and it came from T cells, B-cell-depleted T cells, or PBMCs.

V and J are TRBV13 and TRBJ2-5, with 15 positions matching TRBD2. Sequences were obtained from PBMCs or T cells enriched from blood (not recorded which). This TCR was recovered from a woman aged 25 to 39 who had been exposed to COVID-19. CDR3 nucleotide sequence: TGTGCCAGCAGCTCTTGGACTAGCGGGGGGGCCGGGGAGACCCAGTACTTC. Translated: CASSSWTSGGAGETQYF.